This is a list of T cell receptor beta chains from one sample in a study of sequential checkpoint blockade in melanoma. Repertoires were generated with immunoSEQ multiplex PCR, while TCRdb's copy carries only in-frame clones and drops some. The sample holds 1,500 to 2,000 clones; under 30% are singletons and the top ten take around 8.8%. The sequencing here drew on tumor tissue (inferred from file names), taken from a patient given nivolumab and ipilimumab in sequence. The receptors stem from a human donor with melanoma. Both conserved end residues are part of each CDR3. The D gene is left open where the match is weak. Rows may omit the clone size; those that give it use once, few, many or a size class.

abundance,v_gene,j_gene,d_gene,len,CDR3nt,CDR3aa
few,TRBV28,TRBJ2-5,TRBD2,15,TGTGCCAGCAGTGAACCGCGGGGGGGGCAAGAGACCCAGTACTTC,CASSEPRGGQETQYF
many,TRBV11-3,TRBJ2-1,TRBD2,16,TGTGCCAGCAGCTTAGTTTCTAGCGGGAGGTACAATGAGCAGTTCTTC,CASSLVSSGRYNEQFF
-,TRBV29-1,TRBJ2-7,-,17,TGCAGCGTTCGAGGGGGGCAGTCCCAGGGGGTCCTCTACGAGCAGTACTTC,CSVRGGQSQGVLYEQYF
-,TRBV19,TRBJ2-1,-,14,TGTGCCAGTAGTATAGGGACTGTTCACAATGAGCAGTTCTTC,CASSIGTVHNEQFF
-,TRBV18,TRBJ1-5,TRBD1,14,TGTGCCAGCTCAAGGGACAGAACAGTACAGCCCCAGCATTTT,CASSRDRTVQPQHF
-,TRBV9,TRBJ2-7,-,14,TGTGCCAGCAGCCCGGAGTCGCGAATCTACGAGCAGTACTTC,CASSPESRIYEQYF
few,TRBV23-1,TRBJ2-1,TRBD2,17,TGCGCCAGCAGCCGAGCCGTAGCGGGGGCCTTTTACAATGAGCAGTTCTTC,CASSRAVAGAFYNEQFF
few,TRBV4-1,TRBJ1-1,-,15,TGCGCCAGCAGCCAAGATCGGGGTTCGGGCACTGAAGCTTTCTTT,CASSQDRGSGTEAFF
-,TRBV11-3,TRBJ2-7,-,14,TGTGCCAGCAGCCTTCGGCAGCTAGTTAACGAGCAGTACTTC,CASSLRQLVNEQYF
-,TRBV28,TRBJ1-4,TRBD1,13,TGTGCCAGCACCGGGGACAGGAATGAAAAACTGTTTTTT,CASTGDRNEKLFF